This T cell receptor (beta chain) emerged from a study of post-analysis software for immune sequencing data. Every TCR beta cDNA library bore unique molecular identifiers. TCRdb called the PCR reads again in MiXCR, with one record for every CDR3 protein. Of about 430,000 distinct CDR3 sequences listed, approximately 39% are singletons. V lost 1 base to trimming and J lost 5 bases, with 8 bases between them. Germline-derived CDR1 and CDR2 are MNHEY and SMNVEV (reference sequence). This CDR3 comprises 13 residues. This clonotype has more than one count but fewer than ten. Antigen: not known. General observations from the study: Patients carried five TRBV segments more frequently than controls did, and TRBV5-6, TRBV5-1 and TRBV20-1 were among them.

This rearrangement joins TRBV27 to TRBJ2-5; no reliable D call. Sequencing used blood. This clonotype was obtained from a girl under 10 years old with multiple sclerosis. CDR3 in DNA: TGTGCCAGCAGTTTATTGTCCGGCGAGACCCAGTACTTC. Its protein is CASSLLSGETQYF.